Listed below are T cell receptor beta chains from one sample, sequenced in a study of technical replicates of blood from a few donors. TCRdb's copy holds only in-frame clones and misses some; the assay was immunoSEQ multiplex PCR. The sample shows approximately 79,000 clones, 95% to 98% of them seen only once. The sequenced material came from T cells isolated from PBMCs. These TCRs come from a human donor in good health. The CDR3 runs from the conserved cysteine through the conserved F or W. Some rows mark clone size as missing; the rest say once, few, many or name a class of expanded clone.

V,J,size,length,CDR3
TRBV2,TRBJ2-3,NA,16,CASVELGRASTDTQYF
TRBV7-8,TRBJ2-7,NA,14,CASRDSGRPYEQYF
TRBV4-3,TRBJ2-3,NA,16,CASSQDYSGRADTQYF
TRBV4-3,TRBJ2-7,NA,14,CASPPLAGEGEQYF
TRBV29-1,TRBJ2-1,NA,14,CSVDSAGAVNEQFF
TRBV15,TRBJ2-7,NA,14,CATSRLSGRDEQYF
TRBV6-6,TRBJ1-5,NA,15,CASMTGDRLYQPQHF
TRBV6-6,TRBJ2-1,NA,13,CASSGGSRNEQFF
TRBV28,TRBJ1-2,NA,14,CASSPLDSSYGYTF
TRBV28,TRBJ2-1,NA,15,CASSSGTGNLNEQFF
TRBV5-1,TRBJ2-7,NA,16,CASSSGTSGTPYEQYF
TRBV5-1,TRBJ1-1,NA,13,CASSGSESTEAFF
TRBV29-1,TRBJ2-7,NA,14,CSVEGQGPPYEQYF
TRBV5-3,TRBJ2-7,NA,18,CARSLGQGTSFSSYEQYF
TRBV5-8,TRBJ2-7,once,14,CASSPGTGRREQYF
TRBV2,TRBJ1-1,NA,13,CAIDGHPNTEAFF
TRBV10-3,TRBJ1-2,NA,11,CAIGSGDGYTF
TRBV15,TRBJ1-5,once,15,CATNRRPFSNQPQHF
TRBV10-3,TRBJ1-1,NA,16,CAISEPKTGRHTEAFF
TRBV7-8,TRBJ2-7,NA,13,CASSSGTVYEQYF
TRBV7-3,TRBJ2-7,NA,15,CASSLVSGARDEQYF
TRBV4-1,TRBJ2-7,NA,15,CASSHLRDSFYEQYF
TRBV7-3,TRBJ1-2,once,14,CASSLGGAGGGYTF
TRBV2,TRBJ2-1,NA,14,CASSLAGPGDEQFF
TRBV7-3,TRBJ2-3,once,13,CASSPTGDSTQYF
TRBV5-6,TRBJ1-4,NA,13,CASSSRTNEKLFF
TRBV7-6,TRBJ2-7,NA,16,CASSSRRGGTRYEQYF
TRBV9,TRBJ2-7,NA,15,CASSVDLAGGNEQYF
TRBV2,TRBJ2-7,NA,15,CASSRGFLSSYEQYF
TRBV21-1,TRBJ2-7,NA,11,CASSNTHEQYF
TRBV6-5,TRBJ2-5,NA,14,CASARTGVLETQYF